These 14 T cell receptor beta chains were sequenced from one sample in a study of blood T cell repertoires in COVID-19. The repertoire was sequenced with immunoSEQ multiplex PCR; TCRdb's copy has only in-frame clones and lacks some. The profile covers some 190,000 clones, with 76% appearing a single time and about 9% taken by the ten largest. The sample comprised peripheral blood. All receptors derive from a woman in her forties or fifties with active or convalescent COVID-19.

The CDR3 DNA reads as TGTGCCAGCAGTTACCCCCGGGGAATTTATAGCAATCAGCCCCAGCATTTT. Translating gives CASSYPRGIYSNQPQHF. The chain links TRBV6-2 or TRBV6-3 to TRBJ1-5; D not resolved. The CDR3 consists of 17 residues. The V gene lost 2 bases and the J gene lost 0 bases, with 14 bases spanning the gap. Looked up from germline, CDR1 is MNHEY and CDR2 is SVGEGT.

The DNA for the CDR3 is TGTGCCAGCAGCCAACTTGCGGCGGCGAACACTGAAGCTTTCTTT. Translated, it gives CASSQLAAANTEAFF. The V gene is TRBV3-1 (or the pseudogene TRBV3-2), the J gene TRBJ1-1; D is undetermined. V was trimmed by 2 bases and J by 1 base, leaving 11 bases between them. CDR1 and CDR2 from the germline V gene are LGHDT and YNNKEL (reference sequence). CDR3 length equals 15 residues.

The chain uses TRBV12-5 and TRBJ1-1; tentative D call: TRBD1 (6 bases). CDR3 length equals 15 residues. Trimming took 0 bases from V and 7 from J, leaving 15 bases between them. Germline V lookup: CDR1 LGHNT, CDR2 FRNRAP. The CDR3 loop is CASGLVSGGAGEAFF. CDR3 DNA sequence: TGTGCTAGTGGTTTGGTTTCGGGGGGCGCGGGTGAAGCTTTCTTT. Full variable domain (rest looked up from reference TRBV12-5 and TRBJ1-1): DARVTQTPRHKVTEMGQEVTMRCQPILGHNTVFWYRQTMMQGLELLAYFRNRAPLDDSGMPKDRFSAEMPDATLATLKIQPSEPRDSAVYFCASGLVSGGAGEAFFGQGTRLTVV.

The sample holds one count of this clone. CDR3 sequence reads: CASSSSQGVYGYTF. CDR3 DNA: TGTGCCAGCAGCTCATCACAGGGAGTCTATGGCTACACCTTC. The chain couples TRBV5-6 to TRBJ1-2; possible D gene TRBD1, 6 bases. V was shortened by 3 bases and J by 4 bases, with 13 bases between the two germline ends. Germline assignment: CDR1 SGHDT and CDR2 YYEEEE. CDR3 length equals 14 residues.

The chain joins TRBV5-1 to TRBJ1-1, with D possibly TRBD1 on 5 matching bases. V was pared by 1 base and J by 6 bases, with 16 bases between. The CDR3 contains 15 residues. CDR1 SGHRS and CDR2 YFSETQ come from the germline V gene. The CDR3 region is CASSLYGGSEAEAFF. The CDR3, as DNA: TGCGCCAGCAGCTTGTACGGGGGGTCGGAGGCTGAAGCTTTCTTT.

The CDR3 coding sequence is TGTGCCACCAGCAGAGATGTCGCTAGCGGGGACACAGATACGCAGTATTTT. Its translation: CATSRDVASGDTDTQYF. The chain recombines TRBV15 with TRBJ2-3, with 9 nucleotides matching TRBD2. With 0 bases clipped from V and 2 bases from J, the junction kept 6 bases outside the gene matches. Germline V CDR1 and CDR2: LNHNV, YYDKDF (reference sequence). CDR3 size: 17 residues. Using reference TRBV15 and TRBJ2-3 for the parts outside the CDR3, the full variable domain is DAMVIQNPRYQVTQFGKPVTLSCSQTLNHNVMYWYQQKSSQAPKLLFHYYDKDFNNEADTPDNFQSRRPNTSFCFLDIRSPGLGDTAMYLCATSRDVASGDTDTQYFGPGTRLTVL.

This clone was detected only a few times. This chain connects TRBV5-1 to TRBJ2-1; 9 bases map to TRBD1. CDR1 SGHRS and CDR2 YFSETQ come from the germline V gene. J gave up 6 bases and V 4 bases, and 8 bases lay outside the gene matches. The CDR3 totals 15 residues. The CDR3 reads CASSPRTGEANEQFF. As DNA, the CDR3 is TGCGCCAGCAGCCCCCGGACAGGGGAGGCCAATGAGCAGTTCTTC.

The V gene is TRBV6-2 or TRBV6-3, the J gene TRBJ1-5, with 9 bases that match TRBD1. Per the germline V gene, CDR1 is MNHEY and CDR2 is SVGEGT. This CDR3 contains 16 residues. V lost 5 bases, J lost 5 bases, and 10 bases stayed unmatched. This chain's CDR3 is CASSPLPGTGYQPQHF. The CDR3 nucleotides are TGTGCCAGCAGTCCGCTCCCCGGGACAGGGTATCAGCCCCAGCATTTT.

The chain recombines TRBV12-5 with TRBJ2-1; 7 bases are a match to TRBD1. With 7 bases clipped from V and 7 bases from J, the junction kept 4 bases outside the gene matches. Looked up from germline, CDR1 is LGHNT and CDR2 is FRNRAP. The CDR3 spans 12 residues. The CDR3 loop is CASDRGGNEQFF. The CDR3 region has the DNA TGTGCTAGTGACAGGGGCGGTAATGAGCAGTTCTTC.

The V gene is TRBV28, the J gene TRBJ1-1; no clear D gene. V shed 4 bases and J shed 1 base, with 7 bases lying between them. The CDR3 runs 13 residues. Germline-derived CDR1 and CDR2 are MDHEN and SYDVKM. CDR3 amino acids: CASSSPPNTEAFF. CDR3 DNA sequence: TGTGCCAGCAGTTCTCCCCCGAACACTGAAGCTTTCTTT. The whole variable domain, filled in from reference TRBV28 and TRBJ1-1, reads DVKVTQSSRYLVKRTGEKVFLECVQDMDHENMFWYRQDPGLGLRLIYFSYDVKMKEKGDIPEGYSVSREKKERFSLILESASTNQTSMYLCASSSPPNTEAFFGQGTRLTVV.

In DNA, the CDR3 is TGTGCCAGCAGCTTAGCTGTGGGGGCGGGGGATGCTGGAAACACCATATATTTT. Amino acid sequence: CASSLAVGAGDAGNTIYF. The J gene is TRBJ1-3, the V gene TRBV7-3, with D possibly being TRBD1 (6 bases). CDR3 length: 18 amino acids. CDR1 is SGHTA and CDR2 is FQGTGA in the germline V gene. V gave up 2 bases and J gave up 2 bases, with 19 bases separating them.

The sample holds a few counts of this clone. The CDR3 DNA follows: TGTGCCAGCAGCTTGAGGACAGGGCCGTGGGGGAACTATGGCTACACCTTC. It codes for CASSLRTGPWGNYGYTF. The chain is built from TRBV5-4 and TRBJ1-2, with 8 bases lining up with TRBD1. This CDR3 region has 17 residues. V gave up 1 base and J gave up 2 bases; unmatched junction bases: 10. Germline V gene sequence: CDR1 SGHNT, CDR2 YYREEE (reference sequence).

This chain joins TRBV19 and TRBJ1-2; D may be TRBD1 (5 bases). Trimming removed 4 bases at V and 0 bases at J, with 12 bases between. The germline V gene encodes CDR1 LNHDA and CDR2 SQIVND (reference sequence). CDR3 length: 15 residues. Written as DNA, the CDR3 is TGTGCCAGTAGTAAGGCGGCAGGGACTAACTATGGCTACACCTTC. Translated, it gives CASSKAAGTNYGYTF.

This chain links TRBV5-1 with TRBJ1-2; 7 nucleotides line up with TRBD1. In germline, CDR1 is SGHRS, CDR2 YFSETQ. J was trimmed by 2 bases and V by 4 bases; bases with no gene match: 5. This CDR3 region has 14 residues. This CDR3 is CASSPGGQNYGYTF. The DNA of the CDR3 is TGCGCCAGCAGCCCAGGGGGACAGAACTATGGCTACACCTTC.